The entry that follows covers one T cell receptor beta chain sequence. No antigen is known for it. This record comes from a study of CD8 T cells in ankylosing spondylitis. Study-wide results and limits: A TCR beta motif of eight highly homologous variants appeared characteristic of ankylosing spondylitis blood.

The authors made TCR beta libraries by quantitative 5'-RACE with molecular barcodes. TCRdb used MiXCR to reprocess the 5' RACE reads, holding one entry per CDR3 protein. The sample holds 200,000 to 250,000 distinct CDR3 sequences, about 10% seen once. V shed 5 bases, J shed 4 bases, and the junction held 11 bases outside the gene matches. CDR1 is SGHTA and CDR2 is FQGTGA in the germline V gene. This CDR3 is 16 amino acids long. The sequence derives from a male donor with ankylosing spondylitis or in good health (not recorded which). The rearrangement uses TRBV7-3 and TRBJ2-3; 8 nucleotides align to TRBD2. The sequenced material came from blood, either unsorted or a sorted T cell fraction (not recorded which). CDR3 protein: CASSAAHGGAADTQYF. The DNA of the CDR3 is TGTGCCAGCAGCGCCGCTCACGGGGGGGCTGCAGATACGCAGTATTTT.